Following are 26 T cell receptor beta chains from one sample sequenced in a study of blood T cell repertoires in COVID-19. Assay: immunoSEQ multiplex PCR; the TCRdb copy retains only in-frame clones and omits some. Found here are some 140,000 clones, approximately 78% of them singletons; the top ten hold under 2%. Sequencing was performed on peripheral blood. These receptors all come from a man aged 80 or over with acute or convalescent COVID-19.

This chain links TRBV19 with TRBJ1-2, with a tentative D call TRBD1 (5 bases). Per the germline V gene, CDR1 is LNHDA and CDR2 is SQIVND (reference sequence). V was pared by 4 bases and J by 3 bases, with 9 bases between. The CDR3 runs to 13 residues. CDR3 coding DNA: TGTGCCAGTAGTAGCGGGGACTACTATGGCTACACCTTC. It encodes CASSSGDYYGYTF.

Only one count was recorded for this clone. The chain is built from TRBV18 and TRBJ2-5; maybe TRBD1 (5 bases). Trimming cost V 2 bases and J 0 bases, with 10 bases left between them. The CDR3 is made up of 15 amino acids. CDR1 KGHSH and CDR2 LQKENI come from the germline V gene. The CDR3 DNA follows: TGTGCCAGCTCACCATTTGTAGGGGACCAAGAGACCCAGTACTTC. The encoded protein is CASSPFVGDQETQYF.

J is TRBJ2-2 and V is TRBV7-9; 9 bases line up with TRBD1. The J segment lost 8 bases and the V segment lost 5 bases, leaving 15 bases of the junction unmatched. The CDR3 totals 17 residues. Germline V gives CDR1 SEHNR, CDR2 FQNEAQ (reference sequence). CDR3 sequence: CASSPITGGLFPGELFF. The CDR3 DNA reads as TGTGCCAGCAGCCCAATCACAGGGGGCCTATTCCCGGGGGAGCTGTTTTTT. The full variable domain, in which reference TRBV7-9 and TRBJ2-2 provide the parts outside the CDR3, is DTGVSQNPRHKITKRGQNVTFRCDPISEHNRLYWYRQTLGQGPEFLTYFQNEAQLEKSRLLSDRFSAERPKGSFSTLEIQRTEQGDSAMYLCASSPITGGLFPGELFFGEGSRLTVL.

The CDR3 region is CASSLALPLEQYF. The DNA for the CDR3 is TGTGCCAGCAGCTTAGCTCTCCCTTTGGAGCAGTACTTC. The V and J genes are TRBV7-8 and TRBJ2-7; D call uncertain. The CDR3 consists of 13 residues. Germline V gene sequence: CDR1 SGHVS, CDR2 FQNEAQ. Deletions cut 0 bases from V and 7 bases from J, with 10 bases between.

The chain recombines TRBV5-1 with TRBJ2-2, with 7 bases aligning to TRBD1. V lost 4 bases, J lost 13 bases, and 13 bases stayed unmatched. The CDR3 loop spans 14 amino acids. CDR1 and CDR2 (germline): SGHRS, YFSETQ. The CDR3 DNA reads TGCGCCAGCAGCCGAAACAGACAGGGAGAGGGGCTGTTTTTT. Its translation: CASSRNRQGEGLFF.

The chain is built from TRBV5-1 and TRBJ1-6; weak D call: TRBD1 (5 bases). CDR3 size: 16 residues. The germline CDR1 and CDR2 sequences are SGHRS and YFSETQ. V gave up 1 base and J gave up 6 bases, with 14 bases separating them. Here the CDR3 reads CASSLYGGDRNSPLHF. The CDR3 nucleotides read TGCGCCAGCAGCTTGTACGGGGGGGATCGTAATTCACCCCTCCACTTT.

The chain employs TRBV6-2 or TRBV6-3 and TRBJ1-1; maybe TRBD1 (5 bases). Germline-derived CDR1 and CDR2 are MNHEY and SVGEGT. Trimming removed 2 bases at V and 1 base at J, with 17 bases between. There are 17 residues in the CDR3. The CDR3, as DNA: TGTGCCAGCAGTTACGGGCGACAGCAGAGTCCGAACACTGAAGCTTTCTTT. Translated, it gives CASSYGRQQSPNTEAFF.

The chain combines TRBV6-5 with TRBJ2-7, with unresolved D. The CDR3 is 13 amino acids. Trimming took 7 bases from V and 2 from J, leaving 12 bases between them. From germline, CDR1 is MNHEY and CDR2 SVGAGI. The CDR3 sequence is CASISQVTYEQYF. CDR3 nucleotides: TGTGCCAGCATTTCCCAGGTAACCTACGAGCAGTACTTC.

CDR3 region: CASSPLRGEETQYF. The CDR3, as DNA: TGCGCCAGCAGCCCTTTGCGGGGGGAAGAGACCCAGTACTTC. The gene calls are TRBV5-1 and TRBJ2-5, with 8 positions matching TRBD2. The germline CDR1 and CDR2 sequences are SGHRS and YFSETQ. The J segment lost 3 bases and the V segment lost 4 bases, leaving 5 bases of the junction unmatched. This CDR3 contains 14 residues. Variable domain in full (rest from reference TRBV5-1 and TRBJ2-5): KAGVTQTPRYLIKTRGQQVTLSCSPISGHRSVSWYQQTPGQGLQFLFEYFSETQRNKGNFPGRFSGRQFSNSRSEMNVSTLELGDSALYLCASSPLRGEETQYFGPGTRLLVL.

This chain links TRBV2 with TRBJ2-3; perhaps TRBD1 as D (5 bases). There are 14 residues in the CDR3. V lost 6 bases, J lost 9 bases, and 19 bases lay in between. Germline assignment: CDR1 SNHLY and CDR2 FYNNEI. CDR3 DNA sequence: TGTGCCAGCAGGACCCAGGGCTGGCAGGGCACGCAGTATTTT. As protein: CASRTQGWQGTQYF. The complete variable domain, with remaining parts taken from reference TRBV2 and TRBJ2-3, reads EPEVTQTPSHQVTQMGQEVILRCVPISNHLYFYWYRQILGQKVEFLVSFYNNEISEKSEIFDDQFSVERPDGSNFTLKIRSTKLEDSAMYFCASRTQGWQGTQYFGPGTRLTVL.

V usage is TRBV2 and J usage is TRBJ1-2; 9 nucleotides line up with TRBD1. The germline V gene has CDR1 SNHLY and CDR2 FYNNEI. V lost 6 bases, J lost 1 base, and 6 bases stayed unmatched. The CDR3 consists of 15 residues. CDR3 residues: CASSAGQGYNYGYTF. CDR3 DNA sequence: TGTGCCAGCAGCGCCGGACAGGGGTATAACTATGGCTACACCTTC. The full variable domain, in which reference TRBV2 and TRBJ1-2 provide the parts outside the CDR3, is EPEVTQTPSHQVTQMGQEVILRCVPISNHLYFYWYRQILGQKVEFLVSFYNNEISEKSEIFDDQFSVERPDGSNFTLKIRSTKLEDSAMYFCASSAGQGYNYGYTFGSGTRLTVV.

The V call is TRBV7-9, the J call TRBJ1-2; 7 bases align to TRBD1. This CDR3 has 14 amino acids. V was pared by 3 bases and J by 5 bases, with 6 bases of the junction left unmatched. CDR1 is SEHNR and CDR2 is FQNEAQ in the germline V gene (reference sequence). The CDR3 sequence: CASSFMGQIYGYTF. The DNA of the CDR3 is TGTGCCAGCAGCTTTATGGGACAGATATATGGCTACACCTTC. The full variable domain, completed using reference TRBV7-9 and TRBJ1-2, is DTGVSQNPRHKITKRGQNVTFRCDPISEHNRLYWYRQTLGQGPEFLTYFQNEAQLEKSRLLSDRFSAERPKGSFSTLEIQRTEQGDSAMYLCASSFMGQIYGYTFGSGTRLTVV.

For this clone: One end of the junction varies from germline; a read error may be responsible. The chain recombines TRBV6-5 with TRBJ2-1, with 9 positions matching TRBD1. CDR1 is MNHEY and CDR2 is SVGAGI in the germline V gene. This CDR3 has 16 residues. The CDR3 sequence is CASRYSGTGFYNEQFF. The DNA for the CDR3 is TGTGCCAGCAGGTACTCCGGGACAGGGTTTTACAATGAGCAGTTCTTC.

V gene TRBV11-3 combines with J gene TRBJ2-5; TRBD2 matches at 8 bases. This CDR3 is 13 amino acids long. The ends lost 4 bases at V and 5 bases at J; junction bases unmatched: 3. The germline CDR1 and CDR2 sequences are SGHNT and YENEEA. This CDR3 is CASSSGGLETQYF. As DNA, the CDR3 is TGTGCCAGCAGCTCGGGGGGGCTTGAGACCCAGTACTTC.

This clone turned up a few times. This chain connects TRBV10-3 to TRBJ1-5; 8 nucleotides align to TRBD1. Germline V CDR1 and CDR2: ENHRY, SYGVKD. The CDR3 consists of 13 residues. V was pared by 8 bases and J by 4 bases, with 4 bases of the junction left unmatched. The CDR3 region is CAIGQGPNQPQHF. The CDR3 region has the DNA TGTGCCATCGGACAGGGCCCTAATCAGCCCCAGCATTTT.

The chain uses TRBV6-5 and TRBJ1-3; 8 bases align to TRBD1. Looked up from germline, CDR1 is MNHEY and CDR2 is SVGAGI. This CDR3 is 15 amino acids long. Trimming removed 8 bases from V and 1 base from J; junction bases left unmatched: 7. The CDR3 region is CASGLDRESGNTIYF. CDR3 coding DNA: TGTGCCAGCGGGTTGGACAGGGAGTCTGGAAACACCATATATTTT.

The J gene is TRBJ1-1, the V gene TRBV3-1 (or the pseudogene TRBV3-2), with TRBD1 as a possible D gene (5 bases). V lost 10 bases to trimming and J lost 5 bases, with 14 bases between them. CDR1 is LGHDT and CDR2 is YNNKEL in the germline V gene (reference sequence). The CDR3 is made up of 12 amino acids. CDR3 bases: TGTGCCACCTCGGGGGTAGGGACTGAAGCTTTCTTT. This translates into CATSGVGTEAFF.

The rearrangement links TRBV28 to TRBJ1-6; D uncertain. The V and J ends lost 4 bases and 7 bases respectively, with 8 bases between them. The CDR3 length is 13 residues. Germline V gene data show CDR1 as MDHEN and CDR2 as SYDVKM. CDR3 sequence (DNA): TGTGCCAGCAGTTCCCCGGGGAATTCACCCCTCCACTTT. This sequence encodes CASSSPGNSPLHF.

The chain recombines TRBV12-5 with TRBJ2-3; 8 nucleotides line up with TRBD2. Germline lookup yields CDR1 LGHNT and CDR2 FRNRAP. V lost 5 bases, J lost 4 bases, and 11 bases stayed unmatched. The CDR3 covers 16 residues. CDR3 in DNA: TGTGCTAGTGGTCCCGGGGGGGGGCGTTATGCAGATACGCAGTATTTT. It translates to CASGPGGGRYADTQYF.

The V gene is TRBV6-5, the J gene TRBJ1-1, with TRBD1 matching 11 bases. The CDR3 contains 14 residues. V shed 6 bases, J shed 8 bases, and the junction held 8 bases outside the gene matches. Germline CDR1 and CDR2: MNHEY and SVGAGI. The CDR3 coding sequence is TGTGCCAGCAGCAATGGACAGGGGGCGGCCGAAGCTTTCTTT. This gives the protein CASSNGQGAAEAFF.

This clone has ten or more counts. V gene TRBV11-2 combines with J gene TRBJ2-5, with TRBD2 matching over 12 bases. Unmatched junction bases numbered 8, after V lost 5 bases and J lost 4 bases. The CDR3 extends over 16 amino acids. Per germline, CDR1 SGHAT and CDR2 FQNNGV. Written as DNA, the CDR3 is TGTGCCAGCAGCGAAAGGACTAGCGGGGCGATAGAGACCCAGTACTTC. This codes for CASSERTSGAIETQYF.

V and J are TRBV11-3 and TRBJ1-6; TRBD1 agrees at 9 bases. The CDR3 runs to 15 residues. V dropped 5 bases and J dropped 7; count of bases not matched to a gene: 6. CDR1 is SGHNT, CDR2 YENEEA, per germline. CDR3 residues: CASSMGTGPNSPLHF. The CDR3, as DNA: TGTGCCAGCAGCATGGGGACAGGGCCCAATTCACCCCTCCACTTT.

V is TRBV10-3 and J is TRBJ1-1; 12 bases are a match to TRBD1. The germline CDR1 and CDR2 sequences are ENHRY and SYGVKD. CDR3 length equals 15 residues. With V trimmed by 11 bases and J by 3 bases, 10 bases remained unmatched. In nucleotides, the CDR3 is TGTGCCTCCCAGGGGACAGGGGGCGCCTACACTGAAGCTTTCTTT. Protein: CASQGTGGAYTEAFF.

V and J are TRBV4-1 and TRBJ2-2; 9 bases are shared with TRBD2. Germline V CDR1 and CDR2: MGHRA, YSYEKL. The CDR3 length is 19 residues. V was clipped by 0 bases and J by 6 bases; unmatched bases: 14. The CDR3 protein is CASSQDWASGALTPGELFF. In nucleotides, the CDR3 is TGCGCCAGCAGCCAAGATTGGGCTAGCGGGGCCCTTACTCCCGGGGAGCTGTTTTTT.

This clone occurred a few times. This rearrangement joins TRBV9 to TRBJ2-7, with D uncertain. Germline CDR1 SGDLS, CDR2 YYNGEE. Trimming shortened V by 1 base and J by 4 bases, and 12 bases separated the two germline ends. The CDR3 sequence is 14 residues long. CDR3 nucleotides: TGTGCCAGCAGCGTATTGGCTAGTTTTTACGAGCAGTACGTC. Residues: CASSVLASFYEQYV.

J is TRBJ1-5 and V is TRBV24-1; D perhaps matches TRBD1 (5 bases). The CDR3 is 18 amino acids. Germline lookup yields CDR1 KGHDR and CDR2 SFDVKD. The V end was cut by 4 bases, the J end by 1 base, with 19 bases between. DNA for the CDR3: TGTGCCACCAGTGACCAAAAACACCCAGGGTACAGCAATCAGCCCCAGCATTTT. Translation: CATSDQKHPGYSNQPQHF.